This T cell receptor beta chain stems from a study of vaccination and CD4 T cells after COVID-19. Study-level information: Timing of post-vaccine sample collection was a median 72 days after dose two, with a range of 14 to 241.

CDR1 and CDR2 (germline): SNHLY, FYNNEI. V lost 1 base to trimming and J lost 3 bases, with 11 bases between them. This CDR3 contains 15 residues. Treatment reported: roughly nine-day PBMC culture with coronavirus spike peptide pools or control peptides (ViraFEST assay). The Oncomine TCR Beta short-read assay generated sequence data from the DNA of cultured CD4+ T cells. In TCRdb, the PCR reads were re-called with MiXCR into one record per CDR3 protein. The table lists 10,000 to 15,000 distinct CDR3 sequences, around 60% of them singletons. On this clonotype: Antigen unknown.

The genes are TRBV2 and TRBJ2-3, with a tentative D call TRBD1 (6 bases). The receptor was isolated from a human donor who had recovered from COVID-19. Material: CD4+ T cells from blood, cultured in vitro. CDR3 amino acids: CASSEGQGLTDTQYF. In DNA, the CDR3 is TGTGCCAGCAGTGAAGGCCAGGGGTTGACAGATACGCAGTATTTT.